These 10 T cell receptor beta chains originate from one sample sequenced in a study of blood T cell repertoires in COVID-19 (dated by TCRdb to 2018 to 2020). Library construction relied on the immunoSEQ multiplex PCR assay. TCRdb obtained this table from immuneACCESS and retained in-frame rearrangements with V and J assigned. These tables miss some clones; where compared with another copy, unresolved V genes account for less than half of the shortfall, and the remainder is unexplained. In this sample the table shows roughly 350,000 clones, 88% of which occur a single time. The leading ten clones occupy 3.5% to 4.5% of the sample. Sequenced material: peripheral blood. Source of these receptors: a woman between 50 and 59 years old with active or convalescent COVID-19.

The chain uses TRBV7-2 and TRBJ2-7; D gene uncertain. Trimming pared 2 bases from V and 3 bases from J, leaving 14 bases between. This CDR3 is 15 amino acids long. From germline, CDR1 is SGHTA and CDR2 FQGNSA. The CDR3 DNA is TGTGCCAGCAGCTTACTGGCACTAAAAAACTACGAGCAGTACTTC. The encoded protein is CASSLLALKNYEQYF.

V usage is TRBV4-2 and J usage is TRBJ1-1, with TRBD1 identical over 7 bases. The ends lost 4 bases at V and 1 base at J; junction bases unmatched: 6. The CDR3 loop spans 15 amino acids. Germline loops: CDR1 LGHNA, CDR2 YNFKEQ. This CDR3 is CASSPQGVGNTEAFF. CDR3 coding DNA: TGTGCCAGCAGCCCGCAGGGGGTTGGGAACACTGAAGCTTTCTTT.

The chain employs TRBV7-3 and TRBJ2-7; TRBD2 matches at 7 bases. Per the germline V gene, CDR1 is SGHTA and CDR2 is FQGTGA. This CDR3 has 15 residues. V was clipped by 5 bases and J by 0 bases; unmatched bases: 7. CDR3 amino acids: CASSLSGTTSYEQYF. The CDR3 DNA sequence: TGTGCCAGCAGCCTAAGTGGGACTACCTCCTACGAGCAGTACTTC.

V usage is TRBV7-9 and J usage is TRBJ2-1; 9 bases map to TRBD1. This CDR3 spans 15 amino acids. The ends lost 3 bases at V and 2 bases at J; junction bases unmatched: 2. Germline CDR1 reads SEHNR; CDR2 reads FQNEAQ (reference sequence). The CDR3 DNA sequence: TGTGCCAGCAGCTTGGGACAGGGCACCTACAATGAGCAGTTCTTC. Encoded protein: CASSLGQGTYNEQFF.

The rearrangement uses TRBV18 and TRBJ2-5; tentatively, D is TRBD1 (6 bases). The germline CDR1 and CDR2 sequences are KGHSH and LQKENI. The V gene lost 0 bases and the J gene lost 1 base, with 12 bases spanning the gap. CDR3 length equals 16 residues. CDR3 in DNA: TGTGCCAGCTCACCACCGGGGGCAAGGATCCAAGAGACCCAGTACTTC. It codes for CASSPPGARIQETQYF.

The J gene is TRBJ1-1, the V gene TRBV6-5, with D possibly TRBD1 on 6 matching bases. V was pared by 7 bases and J by 6 bases, with 15 bases between. Germline CDR1 is MNHEY and CDR2 is SVGAGI. This CDR3 has 13 residues. CDR3 DNA: TGTGCCAGCACCTCCACAGGGAGTGCTGAAGCTTTCTTT. This sequence encodes CASTSTGSAEAFF.

The J gene is TRBJ1-6, the V gene TRBV30; 10 bases agree with TRBD1. Per germline, CDR1 GTSNPN and CDR2 SVGIG (reference sequence). V lost 7 bases and J lost 7; bases outside the gene matches: 4. The CDR3 extends over 13 amino acids. The CDR3 protein is CASLDRGNSPLHF. CDR3 nucleotide sequence: TGTGCCTCGCTGGACAGGGGGAATTCACCCCTCCACTTT.

This rearrangement joins TRBV24-1 to TRBJ2-1; D remains unclear. The CDR3 is 13 residues long. Germline values: CDR1 KGHDR, CDR2 SFDVKD. Deletions cut 0 bases from V and 8 bases from J, with 7 bases between. The CDR3 nucleotides are TGTGCCACCAGTGATTTGTTTACGGATGAGCAGTTCTTC. Amino acid sequence: CATSDLFTDEQFF.

The rearrangement joins TRBV20-1 to TRBJ2-1, with TRBD2 identical over 9 bases. The length of the CDR3 is 14 residues. Germline V gives CDR1 DFQATT, CDR2 SNEGSKA (reference sequence). Trimming took 3 bases from V and 9 from J; bases not matched to a gene: 9. This CDR3 is CSASASGEEGEQFF. The CDR3 nucleotides read TGCAGTGCTAGTGCTAGCGGGGAAGAGGGTGAGCAGTTCTTC.

This clone showed up just a few times. The CDR3 loop is CASSLTSDEQYF. The CDR3 DNA reads as TGCGCCAGCAGCCTGACTAGCGACGAGCAGTACTTC. The chain uses TRBV5-1 and TRBJ2-7; 8 positions match TRBD2. The length of the CDR3 is 12 residues. Germline CDR1 and CDR2: SGHRS and YFSETQ. Trimming took 4 bases from V and 5 from J; bases not matched to a gene: 2.